These 32 T cell receptor beta chains originate from one sample sequenced in a study of cytomegalovirus exposure and HLA in healthy donors. Primers for the PCR totalled 60 Vbeta and 13 Jbeta. Assay used: immunoSEQ multiplex PCR; TCRdb lists only in-frame clones, some missing. The sample shows around 120,000 clones, less than 80% of them seen only once. Sequencing input: PBMCs. Every receptor here comes from a woman in her 50s in good health and CMV-seropositive.

The chain couples TRBV15 to TRBJ2-7, with TRBD2 matching over 8 bases. The germline gives CDR1 LNHNV, CDR2 YYDKDF (reference sequence). With 2 bases clipped from V and 2 bases from J, the junction kept 11 bases outside the gene matches. CDR3 size: 17 residues. The CDR3 region is CATSRMGGGREAYEQYF. The CDR3 region has the DNA TGTGCCACCAGCAGAATGGGCGGGGGGCGGGAGGCCTACGAGCAGTACTTC.

This chain uses TRBV10-1 with TRBJ2-7; TRBD1 might be the D (5 bases). V lost 2 bases and J 5 bases, leaving 13 bases between the germline ends. From germline, CDR1 is WNHNN and CDR2 SYGVQD (reference sequence). The CDR3 is made up of 14 amino acids. The CDR3 sequence: CASSEGQSLDEQYF. CDR3 bases: TGCGCCAGCAGTGAGGGACAAAGCCTTGACGAGCAGTACTTC.

This clone was recorded only once. CDR3 DNA sequence: TGCGCCAGCAGCCAAGAGTTTGGGCAGGGGTCCCTTCGTTATCAGCCCCAGCATTTT. Residues: CASSQEFGQGSLRYQPQHF. V gene TRBV4-1 combines with J gene TRBJ1-5; D possibly corresponds to TRBD1 (6 bases). The CDR3 covers 19 residues. V dropped 0 bases and J dropped 5 bases, with 23 bases sitting between them. In germline, CDR1 is MGHRA, CDR2 YSYEKL.

J is TRBJ1-2 and V is TRBV4-3; 11 bases map to TRBD1. V lost 2 bases to trimming and J lost 5 bases; unmatched junction nucleotides: 16. The CDR3 is 19 amino acids. Germline-derived CDR1 and CDR2 are LGHNA and YSLEER. CDR3 bases: TGCGCCAGCAGCCAACCCACCGGGACAGGGGGTGGTAGGGATTATGGCTACACCTTC. It yields the protein CASSQPTGTGGGRDYGYTF.

This chain uses TRBV29-1 with TRBJ2-7, with D possibly matching TRBD1 (6 bases). Germline values: CDR1 SQVTM, CDR2 ANQGSEA. V lost 7 bases and J lost 2, with 18 bases in between. The length of the CDR3 is 14 residues. The CDR3 loop reads CSAKGSGVPYEQYF. The CDR3 bases are TGCAGCGCAAAAGGATCAGGGGTTCCCTACGAGCAGTACTTC.

The chain joins TRBV7-8 to TRBJ2-5; 9 bases line up with TRBD2. The J segment lost 6 bases and the V segment lost 4 bases, leaving 15 bases of the junction unmatched. There are 17 residues in the CDR3. The germline V gene has CDR1 SGHVS and CDR2 FQNEAQ. CDR3: CASSSTGAGTSLQTQYF. The DNA of the CDR3 is TGTGCCAGCAGCTCTACGGGGGCCGGGACTAGCCTACAGACCCAGTACTTC.

The rearrangement joins TRBV28 to TRBJ1-5; perhaps TRBD1 as D (6 bases). The V end lost 6 bases, the J end lost 2 bases, and 14 bases lay between the germline ends. This CDR3 region has 15 residues. Germline V gives CDR1 MDHEN, CDR2 SYDVKM. The CDR3 spells CASSPRDRRNQPQHF. The CDR3 DNA follows: TGTGCCAGCAGCCCTCGAGACAGGCGCAATCAGCCCCAGCATTTT.

The sample holds one count of this clone. This chain uses TRBV10-3 with TRBJ1-5; perhaps TRBD1 as D (5 bases). The CDR3 consists of 13 residues. Germline CDR1 ENHRY, CDR2 SYGVKD. V lost 11 bases, J lost 3 bases, and 14 bases lay in between. The CDR3 here is CASRGGDNQPQHF. Here the CDR3 DNA reads TGTGCCTCCCGGGGAGGGGACAATCAGCCCCAGCATTTT.

The V gene is TRBV5-1, the J gene TRBJ1-3; D is uncertain. This CDR3 contains 16 residues. V dropped 1 base and J dropped 2 bases, with 13 bases sitting between them. In germline, CDR1 is SGHRS, CDR2 YFSETQ. The DNA of the CDR3 is TGCGCCAGCAGCTTGAGTTTAAGCCTTCCTGGAAACACCATATATTTT. As protein: CASSLSLSLPGNTIYF.

The chain uses TRBV10-1 and TRBJ2-3; 11 positions agree with TRBD2. J was trimmed by 3 bases and V by 8 bases; bases with no gene match: 4. Per germline, CDR1 WNHNN and CDR2 SYGVQD (reference sequence). The CDR3 is 14 residues long. CDR3 DNA: TGCGCCAGCCAACTAGCGGGGGTTACAGATACGCAGTATTTT. Its protein product is CASQLAGVTDTQYF.

J is TRBJ1-1 and V is TRBV30, with D unclear. Trimming stripped 2 bases from V and 0 bases from J, with 13 bases between. Per the germline V gene, CDR1 is GTSNPN and CDR2 is SVGIG (reference sequence). CDR3 length: 15 amino acids. The CDR3 nucleotides are TGTGCCTGGAGTATATACAGCCTGATGAACACTGAAGCTTTCTTT. This codes for CAWSIYSLMNTEAFF.

J is TRBJ2-3 and V is TRBV29-1; tentatively, D is TRBD2 (5 bases). Germline V gene data show CDR1 as SQVTM and CDR2 as ANQGSEA. The CDR3 has 13 residues. V lost 4 bases to trimming and J lost 2 bases, with 10 bases between them. The CDR3 region has the DNA TGCAGCGTTGTGCCGGGGTCCACAGATACGCAGTATTTT. Translated, it gives CSVVPGSTDTQYF.

The genes are TRBV2 and TRBJ1-2; D gene unclear. The CDR3 length is 15 residues. Trimming left V 2 bases short and J 2 bases short, with 12 bases between. Per germline, CDR1 SNHLY and CDR2 FYNNEI. For the CDR3, the DNA is TGTGCCAGCAGTGAATCCATCATGGCAAACTATGGCTACACCTTC. This sequence encodes CASSESIMANYGYTF. The variable domain in full, completed from reference TRBV2 and TRBJ1-2, reads EPEVTQTPSHQVTQMGQEVILRCVPISNHLYFYWYRQILGQKVEFLVSFYNNEISEKSEIFDDQFSVERPDGSNFTLKIRSTKLEDSAMYFCASSESIMANYGYTFGSGTRLTVV.

The CDR3 loop reads CASSTGDLSSYNSPLHF. The CDR3 nucleotides are TGCGCCAGCAGCACAGGGGACCTGAGCTCCTATAATTCACCCCTCCACTTT. The chain is built from TRBV5-1 and TRBJ1-6; TRBD1 aligns across 7 bases. CDR1 SGHRS and CDR2 YFSETQ come from the germline V gene. The CDR3 has 17 residues. J lost 0 bases, V lost 4 bases, and 7 bases had no gene match. Variable domain in full (rest from reference TRBV5-1 and TRBJ1-6): KAGVTQTPRYLIKTRGQQVTLSCSPISGHRSVSWYQQTPGQGLQFLFEYFSETQRNKGNFPGRFSGRQFSNSRSEMNVSTLELGDSALYLCASSTGDLSSYNSPLHFGNGTRLTVT.

This clone occurred a few times. This rearrangement joins TRBV5-4 to TRBJ1-2; TRBD1 matches at 8 bases. The CDR3 totals 14 residues. Trimming at V came to 1 base and at J to 6 bases, leaving 5 bases not matched to a gene. Germline V gives CDR1 SGHNT, CDR2 YYREEE (reference sequence). The DNA for the CDR3 is TGTGCCAGCAGCTTGTTTGACAGGGGACATGGCTACACCTTC. Encoded protein: CASSLFDRGHGYTF.

There are a few counts of this clone. The chain combines TRBV6-5 with TRBJ2-1; 13 bases are shared with TRBD2. This CDR3 spans 15 amino acids. Trimming took 6 bases from V and 7 from J; bases not matched to a gene: 6. Germline V lookup: CDR1 MNHEY, CDR2 SVGAGI. This CDR3 reads CASRGLAGDDNEQFF. The CDR3 nucleotides read TGTGCCAGCAGAGGACTAGCGGGAGATGATAATGAGCAGTTCTTC.

This clone was seen a handful of times. This chain links TRBV7-9 with TRBJ1-1; D uncertain. CDR1 is SEHNR and CDR2 is FQNEAQ in the germline V gene (reference sequence). This CDR3 has 14 amino acids. V lost 1 base and J lost 0, with 6 bases in between. CDR3 DNA: TGTGCCAGCAGCTTAGGGGAGGTGAACACTGAAGCTTTCTTT. This translates into CASSLGEVNTEAFF.

This clone has only one observation. The genes are TRBV28 and TRBJ2-7; 9 positions match TRBD1. CDR3 size: 13 residues. Germline CDR1 is MDHEN and CDR2 is SYDVKM. V lost 6 bases and J lost 4; bases outside the gene matches: 4. The CDR3 sequence: CASRVTGGYEQYF. The DNA for the CDR3 is TGTGCCAGCAGGGTGACAGGGGGGTACGAGCAGTACTTC.

The chain uses TRBV30 and TRBJ1-2; TRBD1 matches 7 bases. Losses at the gene ends were 2 bases for V and 2 bases for J; bases not matched to a gene: 2. In germline, CDR1 is GTSNPN, CDR2 SVGIG (reference sequence). The CDR3 spans 13 residues. CDR3 sequence: CAWSLQGNYGYTF. CDR3 in DNA: TGTGCCTGGAGTTTACAGGGGAACTATGGCTACACCTTC.

This chain connects TRBV6-1 to TRBJ2-7; the match to TRBD2 covers 9 bases. CDR1 and CDR2 (germline): MNHNS, SASEGT. The CDR3 extends over 15 amino acids. V shed 1 base, J shed 2 bases, and the junction held 3 bases outside the gene matches. CDR3 DNA sequence: TGTGCCAGCAGTGAAGGGGGACTAGCCCCCTACGAGCAGTACTTC. Translating gives CASSEGGLAPYEQYF.

The chain couples TRBV27 to TRBJ2-7, with 9 bases lining up with TRBD2. Germline-derived CDR1 and CDR2 are MNHEY and SMNVEV (reference sequence). V was clipped by 3 bases and J by 4 bases; unmatched bases: 7. There are 15 residues in the CDR3. CDR3 in amino acids: CASSFKRGEGYEQYF. In DNA form, the CDR3 reads TGTGCCAGCAGTTTCAAGCGGGGGGAAGGTTACGAGCAGTACTTC.

The chain has TRBV28 and TRBJ1-1; unclear D gene. The CDR3 is made up of 13 amino acids. Per germline, CDR1 MDHEN and CDR2 SYDVKM. Trimming took 6 bases from V and 3 from J, leaving 11 bases between them. CDR3 sequence reads: CASSRSGDTEAFF. CDR3 nucleotide sequence: TGTGCCAGCAGCCGATCCGGGGACACTGAAGCTTTCTTT.

The V and J genes are TRBV30 and TRBJ1-3; possibly TRBD1 for D (5 bases). The CDR3 has 16 amino acids. V lost 1 base and J lost 0, with 13 bases in between. CDR1 is GTSNPN, CDR2 SVGIG, per germline (reference sequence). The CDR3 bases are TGTGCCTGGAGTGGTCAGGGTACCTACTCTGGAAACACCATATATTTT. This encodes CAWSGQGTYSGNTIYF.

V gene TRBV19 combines with J gene TRBJ1-2, with TRBD1 identical over 10 bases. V trimming: 3 bases; J trimming: 4 bases; junction bases outside the gene matches: 8. Germline CDR1 is LNHDA and CDR2 is SQIVND (reference sequence). The CDR3 is made up of 16 amino acids. CDR3 in amino acids: CASSILSGTGVYGYTF. The DNA for the CDR3 is TGTGCCAGTAGTATCTTATCCGGGACAGGGGTCTATGGCTACACCTTC.

Remarks on this clone: It is unclear where the CDR3 begins or ends on the DNA, so no DNA is shown, and the CDR3 is as TCRdb lists it. The chain couples TRBV2 to TRBJ2-4; no DNA check was done on the table's D call, TRBD2. The CDR3 is 11 residues long, counting both termini. Looked up from germline, CDR1 is SNHLY and CDR2 is FYNNEI. The CDR3 here is CAIFGRGAPYF.

The CDR3 loop is CASSLEGRGRSSYNEQFF. The CDR3 region has the DNA TGTGCCAGCAGCTTAGAGGGCAGGGGCCGGAGCTCCTACAATGAGCAGTTCTTC. J is TRBJ2-1 and V is TRBV7-8, with D possibly TRBD1 on 6 matching bases. The CDR3 runs 18 residues. CDR1 and CDR2 (germline): SGHVS, FQNEAQ. The V gene lost 1 base and the J gene lost 0 bases, with 16 bases spanning the gap. Drawing the rest from reference TRBV7-8 and TRBJ2-1, the complete variable domain is GAGVSQSPRYKVAKRGQDVALRCDPISGHVSLFWYQQALGQGPEFLTYFQNEAQLDKSGLPSDRFFAERPEGSVSTLKIQRTQQEDSAVYLCASSLEGRGRSSYNEQFFGPGTRLTVL.

This clone showed up just a few times. This sequence joins TRBV7-2 and TRBJ1-4, with D possibly being TRBD1 (5 bases). Between the trimmed V and J ends, which lost 5 bases and 4 bases, there was a span of 11 bases. The CDR3 spans 14 residues. CDR1 SGHTA and CDR2 FQGNSA come from the germline V gene. CDR3 sequence reads: CASSPGLSNEKLFF. In DNA form, the CDR3 reads TGTGCCAGCAGCCCAGGGTTGAGTAATGAAAAACTGTTTTTT. Complete variable domain (other parts from reference TRBV7-2 and TRBJ1-4): GAGVSQSPSNKVTEKGKDVELRCDPISGHTALYWYRQSLGQGLEFLIYFQGNSAPDKSGLPSDRFSAERTGGSVSTLTIQRTQQEDSAVYLCASSPGLSNEKLFFGSGTQLSVL.

The V and J genes are TRBV7-8 and TRBJ1-3; D perhaps matches TRBD1 (5 bases). This CDR3 comprises 16 residues. The V gene's germline CDR1 is SGHVS and CDR2 FQNEAQ. V shed 5 bases and J shed 1 base, with 15 bases lying between them. The CDR3 region is CASSPRGTFSGNTIYF. The CDR3 nucleotides are TGTGCCAGCAGCCCGCGGGGCACATTTTCTGGAAACACCATATATTTT.

V gene TRBV6-5 combines with J gene TRBJ1-1; D is ambiguous. Looked up from germline, CDR1 is MNHEY and CDR2 is SVGAGI. Trimming took 2 bases from V and 7 from J, leaving 11 bases between them. The CDR3 extends over 13 amino acids. The CDR3 DNA reads as TGTGCCAGCAGTTACCTGGAGCGGGGTGAAGCTTTCTTT. It yields the protein CASSYLERGEAFF.

The chain is built from TRBV28 and TRBJ1-5; D not resolved. Trimming removed 2 bases at V and 5 bases at J, with 10 bases between. This CDR3 region has 14 residues. Looked up from germline, CDR1 is MDHEN and CDR2 is SYDVKM. The CDR3 nucleotides are TGTGCCAGCAGTTTAGGCAGGAGGGATCAGCCCCAGCATTTT. This translates into CASSLGRRDQPQHF.

The sample holds one count of this clone. CDR3 residues: CAISEGTANYGYTF. The CDR3 DNA is TGTGCCATCAGTGAAGGGACTGCAAACTATGGCTACACCTTC. V and J are TRBV10-3 and TRBJ1-2, with a possible D match to TRBD1 (5 bases). Trimming stripped 3 bases from V and 2 bases from J, with 10 bases between. Germline CDR1 is ENHRY and CDR2 is SYGVKD. The CDR3 extends over 14 amino acids.

This clone was recorded a few times. The CDR3 sequence is CASSELTGQYF. Here the CDR3 DNA reads TGTGCCAGCAGTGAGTTGACAGGGCAGTACTTC. The V gene is TRBV6-1, the J gene TRBJ2-7, with D possibly matching TRBD1 (6 bases). Per germline, CDR1 MNHNS and CDR2 SASEGT. The CDR3 spans 11 residues. The V gene lost 3 bases and the J gene lost 9 bases, with 9 bases spanning the gap.